This record concerns one T cell receptor (beta chain) sequence. This clonotype was counted between two and nine times. Its antigen remains undetermined. One base away there is no much larger clone; base qualities are not given. Moderately to severely active disease, a Clinical Activity Score of at least 3, a NOSPECS grade of at least 4, and a duration under 3 months were present in ophthalmopathy patients. Patients with uncontrolled infections, other autoimmune diseases, pregnancy or lactation were excluded. Diagnoses were established on the basis of clinical symptoms, serum thyroxine and TRAb, thyroid ultrasound, and orbital computed tomography. Ficoll-Paque density gradient centrifugation was used to isolate PBMCs from 8 to 10 ml of fresh peripheral blood. Total RNA was extracted using Trizol reagent, and RNA quality was assessed on an Agilent 2100 Bioanalyzer. The sample is drawn from a study of T cells in Graves' hyperthyroidism and ophthalmopathy (dated by TCRdb to the late 2010s). Turning to the overall study: Peripheral blood was sampled at the time of initial diagnosis, prior to any treatment. To identify TCR V-J signatures that set the groups apart, the researchers used a discovery cohort of approximately 98 patients, made up of 40 to 45 with Graves' ophthalmopathy and 55 to 65 with stable Graves' hyperthyroidism. In addition, the study compared T-cell repertoires in thyroid tissue and in blood from over 5 Graves' hyperthyroidism patients. Prospective prediction of ophthalmopathy was tested in an independent validation cohort of 18 hyperthyroidism patients and 17 patients who later progressed to ophthalmopathy. The 100 or so discovery patients were randomly split 7:3 into training and test sets. After blood sampling, hyperthyroidism patients were treated with methimazole at a starting dose of 30 mg daily, and ophthalmopathy patients were treated with high-dose intravenous methylprednisolone. TCR Vbeta CDR3 sequencing of some 140 peripheral blood samples (43 ophthalmopathy, about 75 hyperthyroidism and 17 progressor patients) is reported in the paper. Broad study findings and their caveats: In validation, progression to ophthalmopathy was predicted by the model with 70.59% sensitivity and nearly 75% specificity, a median of about 6.4 months before onset. A 13 V-J signature model separated ophthalmopathy from stable hyperthyroidism, with around 88% sensitivity and about 81% specificity in cross-validation and 80%/75% in testing. Sample size was not statistically predetermined, and investigators were not blinded to group allocation. Most expanded thyroid clonotypes (frequency above 0.001) were also found in blood, which suggests that blood repertoires may mirror thyroid immune responses.

The TCR beta CDR3 regions were amplified from the RNA transcripts. The TCR CDR3 was subjected to a first round of RT-PCR using the HTBI primer set and the Qiagen OneStep RT-PCR kit. Libraries were constructed in a second round of multiplex PCR, after which size selection and purification were performed. The libraries were sequenced on an Illumina HiSeq2000 using paired-end 100 bp reads. The original pipeline was this. SOAPnuke was used to process the raw data, removing reads that contained adapters or uncalled bases, had a mean Phred below 15, or lacked an exact match to the constant primer or identifier. COPE v1.2.5 was used to merge high-quality paired reads, and clonotypes were defined as unique nucleotide sequences. Clonotypes were aligned to IMGT TRBV, TRBD and TRBJ reference segments using MiTCR v1.1. Analysis was restricted to V-J combinations with a frequency above 0.0001, which covered 98% to 99.2% of repertoires. The TCS score was defined as F50 (clonal expansion) divided by E x V (chaos), with BLOSUM62-based TCRdist calculated between CDR3 peptides within each V-J. Welch's t-statistics and random forest reduced 450 to 600 V-J features to roughly 13, which were used in a naive Bayes classifier (R e1071). The Morisita-Horn index was used to measure how similar the thyroid and blood repertoires were. TCRdb reprocessing: public reads trimmed at Q25 with fastp, clones called with MiXCR, in-frame beta chains kept. Every CDR3 protein is listed once, alongside the most common genes and DNA of its rows. It is TCRdb's table, rather than the study itself, that gives the V and J calls and clone size. The sample profile shows 640,000 or so distinct CDR3 sequences; around 15% of them were found once. The ten largest make up roughly 4.5% of the sample.

For CDR1 and CDR2, the germline V gene lists MNHEY and SVGEGT. V is cut by 2 bases and J by 4 bases, and the space between the germline ends is 8 bases. Its CDR3 holds 13 amino acids, cysteine through phenylalanine. Of the read, only the CDR3 DNA is kept; its 39 bases are in frame from base 1. The sequenced material came from blood. This sequence uses TRBV6-2 or TRBV6-3 and TRBJ1-1; the D gene is unclear. This sequence originates from a woman between 40 and 50 years old with Graves' ophthalmopathy. The CDR3 is CASSYGMFTEAFF. The nucleotide sequence reads as follows: TGTGCCAGCAGTTACGGGATGTTCACTGAAGCTTTCTTT.